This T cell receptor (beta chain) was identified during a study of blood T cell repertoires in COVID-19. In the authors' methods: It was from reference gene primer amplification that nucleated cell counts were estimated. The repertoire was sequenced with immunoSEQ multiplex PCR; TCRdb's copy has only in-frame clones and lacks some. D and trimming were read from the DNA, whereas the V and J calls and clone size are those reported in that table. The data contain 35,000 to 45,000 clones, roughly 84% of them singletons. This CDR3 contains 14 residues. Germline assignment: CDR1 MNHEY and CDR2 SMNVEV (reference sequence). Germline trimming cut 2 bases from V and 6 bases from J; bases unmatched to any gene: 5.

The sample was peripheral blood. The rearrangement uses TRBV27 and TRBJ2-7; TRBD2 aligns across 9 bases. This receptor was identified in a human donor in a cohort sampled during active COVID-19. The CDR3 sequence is CASSLAGGPFEQYF. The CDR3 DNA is TGTGCCAGCAGTTTAGCGGGGGGGCCGTTCGAGCAGTACTTC.